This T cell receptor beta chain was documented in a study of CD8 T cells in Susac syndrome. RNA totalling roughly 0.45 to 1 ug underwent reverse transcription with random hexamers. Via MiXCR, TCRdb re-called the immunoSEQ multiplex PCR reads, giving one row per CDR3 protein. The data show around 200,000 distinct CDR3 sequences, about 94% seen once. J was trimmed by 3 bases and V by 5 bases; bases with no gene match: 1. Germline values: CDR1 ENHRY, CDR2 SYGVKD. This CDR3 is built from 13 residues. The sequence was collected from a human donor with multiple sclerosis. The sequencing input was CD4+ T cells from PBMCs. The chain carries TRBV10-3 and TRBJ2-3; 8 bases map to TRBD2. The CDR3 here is CAISSGGTDTQYF. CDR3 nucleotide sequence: TGTGCCATCAGTAGCGGGGGAACAGATACGCAGTATTTT.